This is a list of T cell receptor beta chains from one sample in a study of response to subunit inactivated influenza vaccine. A single record per CDR3 protein comes from TCRdb applying MiXCR to the RT-PCR reads. The table includes over 650,000 distinct CDR3 sequences, less than 20% detected once. Here the sequenced sample was PBMCs from blood, taken approximately 5 days after vaccination. Receptor source: a man aged 45-65 years who received an inactivated influenza vaccine. The CDR3 runs from the conserved cysteine through the conserved F or W. D genes are given only for firm matches. The size entry is marked missing in some rows and otherwise reads once, few, many or a size class.

clone size	J gene	D gene	V gene	CDR3 DNA	CDR3 protein
few	TRBJ2-5	TRBD2	TRBV11-2	TGTGCCAGCAAGGGACTATCAGAGACCCAGTACTTC	CASKGLSETQYF
.	TRBJ2-7	TRBD1	TRBV28	TGTGCCAGCAGACAGCCCGGGACAGGGATCAACTACGAGCAGTACTTC	CASRQPGTGINYEQYF
.	TRBJ2-5	.	TRBV6-1	TGTGCCAGCACCCCCCAGGGGGGGTACCAAGAGACCCAGTACTTC	CASTPQGGYQETQYF
.	TRBJ1-3	.	TRBV4-3	TGCGCCAGCAGCCAAGAATCCTCATCTGGAAACACCATATATTTT	CASSQESSSGNTIYF
few	TRBJ2-2	.	TRBV7-9	TGTGCCACTACCGTGGGTAATGGGGGGCAAGCCACCGGGGAGCTGTTTTTT	CATTVGNGGQATGELFF
.	TRBJ2-5	.	TRBV7-8	TGTGCCAGCAGCGACCCCCCCTGGGCGGGGGAGACCCAGTACTTC	CASSDPPWAGETQYF
.	TRBJ1-2	.	TRBV5-4	TGTGCCAGCAGCTTGGAGTCAGGACTGCTCTATGGCTACACCTTC	CASSLESGLLYGYTF
.	TRBJ1-1	TRBD1	TRBV12-3/TRBV12-4	TGTGCCAGCAGTTTTTTGGGACAGAACACTGAAGCTCTTTTT	CASSFLGQNTEALF
few	TRBJ2-5	TRBD2	TRBV12-3/TRBV12-4	TGTGCCAGCAGTAGGGGACTAGCGGGAGCAGAGACCCAGTACTTC	CASSRGLAGAETQYF
.	TRBJ2-1	.	TRBV20-1	TGCAGTGCCAAACCATACCGATTCTCCTACAATGAGCAGTTCTTC	CSAKPYRFSYNEQFF
.	TRBJ2-3	.	TRBV4-1	TGCGCCAGCAGCCAAGTTTTAGATACGCAGTATTTT	CASSQVLDTQYF
few	TRBJ2-7	.	TRBV4-2	TGTGCCAGCAGTCACGGGTTTCCCTACGAGCAGTACTTC	CASSHGFPYEQYF
few	TRBJ1-6	.	TRBV6-6	TGTGCCAGCAGTTACGCCTTCGACCCCCTCCACTTT	CASSYAFDPLHF
.	TRBJ2-6	.	TRBV6-1	TGTGCCAGCACCTACGGGGGTGTCCCGACTGGGGCCAACGTCCTGACTTTC	CASTYGGVPTGANVLTF
.	TRBJ2-1	TRBD2	TRBV12-3/TRBV12-4	TGTGCCAGCAGTTTTGGAGCGGGAGTTCCTGAGCAGTTCTTC	CASSFGAGVPEQFF
many	TRBJ2-7	.	TRBV29-1	TGCAGCGTTGTCGGCAGCTCCTACGAGCAGTACTTC	CSVVGSSYEQYF
once	TRBJ2-5	TRBD2	TRBV7-9	TGTGCCAGCAGCTTAAGTACACTAGCGGGAGAGACCCAGTACTTC	CASSLSTLAGETQYF
many	TRBJ1-2	.	TRBV6-5	TGTGCCAGCAGTTACCACGGGGCGTCTCTGGGCTACACCTTC	CASSYHGASLGYTF
.	TRBJ2-1	.	TRBV6-2/TRBV6-3	TGTGCCAGCAGTTATTCGAGGGGCCATGAGCAGTTCTTC	CASSYSRGHEQFF
.	TRBJ2-3	TRBD2	TRBV11-2	TGTGCCAGCAGCTTAGTGGGTTGGGCGGGGGTTTTCGCAGATACGCAGTATTTT	CASSLVGWAGVFADTQYF
.	TRBJ2-5	.	TRBV20-1	TGCAGTGCTAACCGGGGATCGGAGACCCAGTACTTC	CSANRGSETQYF
many	TRBJ2-7	.	TRBV12-3/TRBV12-4	TGTGCCAGCAGGGGGGCGGTGCAGTACTTC	CASRGAVQYF
.	TRBJ1-3	.	TRBV5-1	TGCGCCAGCAGCTTGACGACAGCGAAACTTGGAAACACCATATATTTT	CASSLTTAKLGNTIYF
few	TRBJ1-1	.	TRBV14	TGTGCCAGCAGCCAACTAGGACATCGGGACACTGAAGCTTTCTTT	CASSQLGHRDTEAFF
.	TRBJ2-7	.	TRBV9	TGTGCCAGCAGCGTAGGTCTAGGGGGGATCTCATCCGAGCAGTACTTC	CASSVGLGGISSEQYF
.	TRBJ2-3	.	TRBV18	TGTGCCAGCTCAGACCAGAGAGATACGCAGTATTTT	CASSDQRDTQYF
.	TRBJ2-5	TRBD2	TRBV7-2	TGTGCCAGCAGCTTTAATAGCGGGAAAAAGACCCAGTACTTC	CASSFNSGKKTQYF
.	TRBJ1-5	.	TRBV27	TGTGCCAGCAGTGGGGGGGGGCGCTTTCAGCCCCAGCATTTT	CASSGGGRFQPQHF
.	TRBJ1-2	.	TRBV29-1	TGCAGCGTTGGGCACACAACTAACTATGGCTACACCTTC	CSVGHTTNYGYTF
.	TRBJ2-5	.	TRBV10-3	TGTGCCATCAGTTCGACAGGCCCCCCCGGGGAGACCCAGTACTTC	CAISSTGPPGETQYF
.	TRBJ2-3	TRBD2	TRBV7-9	TGTGCCAGCAGCCACCCCTCAGCGGGGGATTCGACGCAGTATTTT	CASSHPSAGDSTQYF
few	TRBJ1-6	.	TRBV4-1	TGCGCCAGCAGCCAATTCGCAGGGAGTGGGAATTCACCCCTCCACTTT	CASSQFAGSGNSPLHF
.	TRBJ2-7	.	TRBV7-2	TGTGCCAGCAGCGCCAGTGCCGGGACATATATTTACGAGCAGTACTTC	CASSASAGTYIYEQYF
.	TRBJ2-5	TRBD2	TRBV15	TGTGCCACCAGCAGAGTAGGGTTCTACGGGGGGACCCAAGAGACCCAGTACTTC	CATSRVGFYGGTQETQYF
.	TRBJ2-1	TRBD2	TRBV7-2	TGTGCCAGCAGCTTAGGCCTAGCGGGAAGGGATGAGGAGTTCTTC	CASSLGLAGRDEEFF
.	TRBJ2-7	.	TRBV2	TGTGCCAGCGAAGTGGACAGCCTAACCTACGAGCAGTACTTC	CASEVDSLTYEQYF
few	TRBJ2-5	.	TRBV20-1	TGCAGTGCTACCAGGGGAGCGCGAGAGACCCAGTACTTC	CSATRGARETQYF
.	TRBJ2-1	.	TRBV12-3/TRBV12-4	TGTGCCAGCAGTTCCCGAACGTCCCGAACGGGCAATGAGCAGTTCTTC	CASSSRTSRTGNEQFF
many	TRBJ1-2	.	TRBV7-2	TGTGCCAGCAGCTTAGAGAGGGGTGGCTACACCTTC	CASSLERGGYTF
.	TRBJ2-3	TRBD2	TRBV12-3/TRBV12-4	TGTGCCAGCAGCCTTAGCGGGGGTTATGACACAGATACGCAGTATTTT	CASSLSGGYDTDTQYF
.	TRBJ1-2	.	TRBV25-1	TGTGCCAGCAGTGTTCTGGATGGCTACACCTTC	CASSVLDGYTF
.	TRBJ1-2	.	TRBV12-3/TRBV12-4	TGTGCCAGCAGTTTCGGGTCGAGCCGGAGGGGGGGCTACACCTTC	CASSFGSSRRGGYTF